This entry features one TCR beta chain sequence. Its specificity is not known. CDR3 length equals 14 residues. Germline CDR1 is SGDLS and CDR2 is YYNGEE. V was pared by 4 bases and J by 1 base, with 5 bases of the junction left unmatched. Sequenced by immunoSEQ multiplex PCR; TCRdb stores in-frame clones only, minus some. The sample lists over 25,000 clones, over 75% occurring once. These data come from a study of OX40 agonist ivuxolimab in advanced cancers. Study-level background: Aged about 23 to 90 with a mean of around 60 years, they were less than 90% male.

Systemic immunosuppression or a history of autoimmune disease excluded patients. Overall study findings and caveats: Nonresponders, in some cases, also had low normalized T-cell clonal expansion. Expanded clones belonging to CD8+ T cells outnumbered, on average, those of CD4+.

The sequencing here drew on CD4+ or CD8+ T cells sorted from blood, taken in a trial of the OX40 agonist ivuxolimab. V gene TRBV9 combines with J gene TRBJ2-7, with 7 bases aligning to TRBD1. The sequence came from an adult with an advanced solid tumor such as melanoma, head and neck, liver or kidney cancer. The CDR3 DNA reads as TGTGCCAGCAGCATTGAGACAGGGTCCTACGAGCAGTACTTC. It encodes CASSIETGSYEQYF.